A single sample is the source of the 31 T cell receptor beta chains below, sequenced in a study of blood T cell repertoires in COVID-19 (dated by TCRdb to about 2020). Preparation of the library involved the immunoSEQ multiplex PCR assay. In TCRdb, the immuneACCESS table is reduced to in-frame sequences with V and J assigned. These tables do not hold every clone; where another copy was compared, an unresolved V gene accounts for under half, and the others remain unexplained. Recorded for this sample are approximately 470,000 clones; about 85% of them occurred a single time. About 0.65% of the sample comes from the top ten. The sequenced sample was PBMCs or T cells enriched from blood (not recorded which). Receptors were obtained from a woman between 18 and 30 years old who had recovered from COVID-19.

The gene calls are TRBV30 and TRBJ1-5; 7 bases agree with TRBD1. CDR3 size: 16 residues. The germline CDR1 and CDR2 sequences are GTSNPN and SVGIG (reference sequence). J gave up 0 bases and V 4 bases, and 9 bases lay outside the gene matches. Here the CDR3 reads CAWTPGQIDSNQPQHF. The DNA for the CDR3 is TGTGCCTGGACTCCGGGACAGATTGATAGCAATCAGCCCCAGCATTTT.

The chain employs TRBV5-1 and TRBJ1-1, with D maybe TRBD1 (6 bases). Germline assignment: CDR1 SGHRS and CDR2 YFSETQ. The CDR3 length is 14 residues. V lost 3 bases and J lost 2, with 11 bases in between. This CDR3 is CASSSQGVNTEAFF. The CDR3 DNA reads TGCGCCAGCAGCTCACAGGGAGTAAACACTGAAGCTTTCTTT.

This rearrangement joins TRBV7-8 to TRBJ1-2; TRBD1 is a possible D gene (5 bases). Germline V gives CDR1 SGHVS, CDR2 FQNEAQ. This CDR3 comprises 13 residues. Trimming removed 0 bases from V and 7 bases from J, with 9 bases in between. The CDR3 sequence: CASSLAGGGGYTF. CDR3 coding DNA: TGTGCCAGCAGCTTAGCAGGCGGGGGTGGCTACACCTTC.

The chain couples TRBV29-1 to TRBJ2-1; 8 nucleotides line up with TRBD2. In germline, CDR1 is SQVTM, CDR2 ANQGSEA. V lost 4 bases to trimming and J lost 2 bases; unmatched junction nucleotides: 13. The CDR3 spans 17 residues. CDR3 sequence reads: CSVVSAGARTTYNEQFF. The CDR3 region has the DNA TGCAGCGTTGTCTCAGCGGGGGCCCGTACTACCTACAATGAGCAGTTCTTC.

This chain uses TRBV6-1 with TRBJ1-2; no definite D call. There are 17 residues in the CDR3. Looked up from germline, CDR1 is MNHNS and CDR2 is SASEGT. V was cut by 1 base and J by 6 bases, with 21 bases left in between. CDR3: CASSEGGSLGKEHGYTF. The CDR3, as DNA: TGTGCCAGCAGTGAAGGCGGGTCTCTGGGTAAAGAACATGGCTACACCTTC.

The chain joins TRBV6-5 to TRBJ2-7; 10 bases are a match to TRBD1. Trimming took 7 bases from V and 5 from J; bases not matched to a gene: 8. CDR1 is MNHEY, CDR2 SVGAGI, per germline. The CDR3 is 14 residues long. CDR3 sequence (DNA): TGTGCCAGCATCGGGACAGGGGACGGCGACGAGCAGTACTTC. This codes for CASIGTGDGDEQYF.

This chain links TRBV7-9 with TRBJ1-6, with D possibly matching TRBD1 (6 bases). The CDR3 has 14 residues. From germline, CDR1 is SEHNR and CDR2 FQNEAQ (reference sequence). V was pared by 10 bases and J by 9 bases, with 19 bases between. The CDR3 coding sequence is TGTGCCACCCGGGAACAGGGAGTGAGTTCACCCCTCCACTTT. The encoded protein is CATREQGVSSPLHF.

This clone has more than one count but fewer than ten. This chain uses TRBV5-1 with TRBJ2-2, with D possibly matching TRBD2 (6 bases). The germline gives CDR1 SGHRS, CDR2 YFSETQ. The CDR3 spans 16 residues. V was shortened by 5 bases and J by 3 bases, with 17 bases between the two germline ends. The CDR3 loop is CASSRWGGEDTGELFF. The CDR3 nucleotides are TGCGCCAGCAGTCGTTGGGGTGGGGAGGACACCGGGGAGCTGTTTTTT.

The chain uses TRBV29-1 and TRBJ1-1; 7 nucleotides align to TRBD1. V was pared by 6 bases and J by 0 bases, with 4 bases of the junction left unmatched. The germline V gene encodes CDR1 SQVTM and CDR2 ANQGSEA. This CDR3 is built from 13 residues. The CDR3 reads CSVQGVMNTEAFF. For the CDR3, the DNA is TGCAGCGTCCAGGGGGTAATGAACACTGAAGCTTTCTTT. The whole variable domain, remainder taken from reference TRBV29-1 and TRBJ1-1, is SAVISQKPSRDICQRGTSLTIQCQVDSQVTMMFWYRQQPGQSLTLIATANQGSEATYESGFVIDKFPISRPNLTFSTLTVSNMSPEDSSIYLCSVQGVMNTEAFFGQGTRLTVV.

The chain recombines TRBV10-3 with TRBJ2-7; D may be TRBD2 (6 bases). This CDR3 spans 17 amino acids. Germline CDR1 reads ENHRY; CDR2 reads SYGVKD. Trimming pared 10 bases from V and 2 bases from J, leaving 27 bases between. The CDR3: CASLPGNGRDGTYEQYF. The CDR3 coding sequence is TGTGCCAGCCTTCCGGGTAACGGGCGGGACGGAACCTACGAGCAGTACTTC.

The rearrangement joins TRBV6-5 to TRBJ2-5; weak D call: TRBD2 (5 bases). CDR3 length: 14 residues. Looked up from germline, CDR1 is MNHEY and CDR2 is SVGAGI. V lost 4 bases and J lost 1, with 10 bases in between. In DNA form, the CDR3 reads TGTGCCAGCAGTTCTGGAGGCTTCCAAGAGACCCAGTACTTC. Its protein product is CASSSGGFQETQYF.

The rearrangement links TRBV30 to TRBJ1-4, with TRBD1 as a possible D gene (5 bases). The germline V gene encodes CDR1 GTSNPN and CDR2 SVGIG (reference sequence). Trimming took off 3 bases at V and 10 bases at J, with 21 bases between the two ends. This CDR3 region has 15 residues. CDR3 amino acids: CAWSGLGAQERKLFF. Here the CDR3 DNA reads TGTGCCTGGAGCGGACTAGGGGCTCAAGAACGAAAACTGTTTTTT.

CDR3 sequence reads: CASSLGLAGGGDTQYF. In nucleotides, the CDR3 is TGTGCCAGCAGTCTTGGACTAGCGGGGGGTGGAGATACGCAGTATTTT. This chain connects TRBV7-2 to TRBJ2-3; TRBD2 aligns across 14 bases. Looked up from germline, CDR1 is SGHTA and CDR2 is FQGNSA. The CDR3 has 16 residues. The V segment lost 6 bases and the J segment 5 bases; nucleotides outside the gene matches: 7.

This clone appeared many times. J is TRBJ1-6 and V is TRBV4-1; 8 bases align to TRBD1. CDR3 size: 16 residues. CDR1 is MGHRA and CDR2 is YSYEKL in the germline V gene. The V and J ends lost 4 bases and 9 bases, in that order; junction bases with no gene match: 11. CDR3 loop: CASSPILDREGSPLHF. The CDR3 DNA follows: TGCGCCAGCAGCCCTATATTGGACAGGGAAGGTTCACCCCTCCACTTT.

The chain is built from TRBV7-2 and TRBJ2-3, with D perhaps matching TRBD2 (7 bases). Trimming shortened V by 1 base and J by 0 bases, and 11 bases separated the two germline ends. Germline CDR1 SGHTA, CDR2 FQGNSA. The CDR3 contains 16 residues. The CDR3 coding sequence is TGTGCCAGCAGCTTAGAGCCGGGGGGCAGCACAGATACGCAGTATTTT. It yields the protein CASSLEPGGSTDTQYF. Supplemented by reference TRBV7-2 and TRBJ2-3, the full variable domain reads GAGVSQSPSNKVTEKGKDVELRCDPISGHTALYWYRQSLGQGLEFLIYFQGNSAPDKSGLPSDRFSAERTGGSVSTLTIQRTQQEDSAVYLCASSLEPGGSTDTQYFGPGTRLTVL.

The V gene is TRBV5-6, the J gene TRBJ2-1; maybe TRBD2 (6 bases). Germline CDR1 is SGHDT and CDR2 is YYEEEE. This CDR3 has 18 amino acids. V was cut by 2 bases and J by 1 base, with 19 bases left in between. CDR3 protein: CASSFTDPGVISYNEQFF. CDR3 nucleotide sequence: TGTGCCAGCAGCTTTACCGATCCGGGGGTAATATCCTACAATGAGCAGTTCTTC.

The rearrangement uses TRBV11-2 and TRBJ1-2; the D gene is possibly TRBD1 (5 bases). The CDR3 runs to 15 residues. Germline CDR1 SGHAT, CDR2 FQNNGV. V was trimmed by 4 bases and J by 2 bases, leaving 14 bases between them. CDR3 protein: CASSSLLDKNYGYTF. The CDR3 bases are TGTGCCAGCAGCTCTCTGTTGGACAAGAACTATGGCTACACCTTC.

The rearrangement joins TRBV28 to TRBJ2-1; 10 bases are shared with TRBD2. Trimming at V came to 10 bases and at J to 2 bases, leaving 11 bases not matched to a gene. Germline assignment: CDR1 MDHEN and CDR2 SYDVKM. The CDR3 contains 16 residues. DNA for the CDR3: TGTGCCACCGGGCTAGCGGGGGCCGAGACCTACAATGAGCAGTTCTTC. Translation gives CATGLAGAETYNEQFF.

Points on this clone: The same CDR3 also results from other DNA sequences found in this sample. As DNA, the CDR3 is TGTGCCAGTAGTATAGCCGGAGGAGAGACCCAGTACTTC. The encoded protein is CASSIAGGETQYF. The chain recombines TRBV19 with TRBJ2-5, with D tentatively TRBD2 (5 bases). Trimming shortened V by 1 base and J by 4 bases, and 7 bases separated the two germline ends. This CDR3 is built from 13 residues. Looked up from germline, CDR1 is LNHDA and CDR2 is SQIVND (reference sequence).

To note about this clone: At one end the junction does not follow the germline gene, possibly because of a read error. The chain's CDR3 is CASSRALDRGGEQSHF. The CDR3 coding sequence is TGTGCCAGTAGCCGGGCCCTGGACAGGGGAGGCGAGCAGTCGCACTTC. The chain carries TRBV19 and TRBJ2-7; 9 nucleotides agree with TRBD1. The CDR3 consists of 16 residues. CDR1 and CDR2 from the germline V gene are LNHDA and SQIVND (reference sequence).

In nucleotides, the CDR3 is TGTGCCAGCAGCTCGGACAGATGCCCTATACTAGCCAAAAACATTCAGTACTTC. Amino acids: CASSSDRCPILAKNIQYF. The V and J genes are TRBV11-3 and TRBJ2-4, with a tentative D call TRBD1 (6 bases). The V end was cut by 4 bases, the J end by 0 bases, with 19 bases between. Germline assignment: CDR1 SGHNT and CDR2 YENEEA. The CDR3 covers 18 residues.

CDR3 loop: CAWSVGDSYSNQPQHF. CDR3 in DNA: TGTGCCTGGAGTGTGGGTGACAGTTATAGCAATCAGCCCCAGCATTTT. The V gene is TRBV30, the J gene TRBJ1-5, with D possibly TRBD1 on 5 matching bases. The CDR3 is made up of 16 amino acids. Per the germline V gene, CDR1 is GTSNPN and CDR2 is SVGIG (reference sequence). The ends were cut back, 0 bases at V and 0 bases at J, with 12 bases in the middle.

The chain combines TRBV19 with TRBJ2-5; D remains ambiguous. Trimming removed 1 base from V and 4 bases from J, with 7 bases in between. The CDR3 contains 13 residues. In germline, CDR1 is LNHDA, CDR2 SQIVND (reference sequence). CDR3 loop: CASSIGHGETQYF. CDR3 nucleotides: TGTGCCAGTAGTATAGGGCATGGAGAGACCCAGTACTTC.

The chain has TRBV30 and TRBJ2-7; TRBD1 agrees at 7 bases. Trimming cost V 1 base and J 2 bases; bases outside gene matches: 5. CDR1 is GTSNPN, CDR2 SVGIG, per germline (reference sequence). The CDR3 has 14 residues. CDR3 DNA sequence: TGTGCCTGGAGTGGCGGACAGGTCCCCTACGAGCAGTACTTC. It is translated as CAWSGGQVPYEQYF.

The genes are TRBV12-5 and TRBJ1-3; 7 bases are shared with TRBD1. The CDR3 is made up of 18 amino acids. Trimming took 0 bases from V and 0 from J; bases not matched to a gene: 8. The germline V gene encodes CDR1 LGHNT and CDR2 FRNRAP. CDR3: CASGLVLSTGFSGNTIYF. The CDR3 region has the DNA TGTGCTAGTGGTTTGGTCCTCTCGACAGGGTTCTCTGGAAACACCATATATTTT.

The V and J genes are TRBV2 and TRBJ1-2; D is unresolved. V was cut by 4 bases and J by 5 bases, with 11 bases left in between. The CDR3 consists of 13 residues. Germline V gene data show CDR1 as SNHLY and CDR2 as FYNNEI. The CDR3 loop is CASSGGGPYGYTF. CDR3 in DNA: TGTGCCAGCAGTGGTGGCGGGCCATATGGCTACACCTTC.

The chain links TRBV10-3 to TRBJ1-2; 9 positions agree with TRBD1. Looked up from germline, CDR1 is ENHRY and CDR2 is SYGVKD. CDR3 length: 15 residues. V shed 3 bases and J 5 bases; nucleotides not matched to a gene: 7. The CDR3 is CAISEYLQGAYGYTF. The CDR3 nucleotides read TGTGCCATCAGTGAATACCTACAGGGGGCGTATGGCTACACCTTC.

The CDR3 nucleotides read TGTGCCACCAGCGGGGATAACTGGACAGGGAATCAGCCCCAGCATTTT. This gives the protein CATSGDNWTGNQPQHF. The V call is TRBV24-1, the J call TRBJ1-5; 8 positions agree with TRBD1. J was trimmed by 4 bases and V by 7 bases; bases with no gene match: 11. Germline V gene lookup returns CDR1 KGHDR and CDR2 SFDVKD. The length of the CDR3 is 16 residues.

The chain uses TRBV5-1 and TRBJ2-3, with D perhaps matching TRBD1 (6 bases). With 1 base removed from V and 4 bases from J, the gap between germline ends came to 16 bases. The CDR3 extends over 16 amino acids. Germline loops: CDR1 SGHRS, CDR2 YFSETQ. The CDR3 coding sequence is TGCGCCAGCAGCTTGCAAACAGGGATATACGCAGATACGCAGTATTTT. It translates to CASSLQTGIYADTQYF.

The chain joins TRBV2 to TRBJ2-3; 8 bases match TRBD2. CDR1 is SNHLY and CDR2 is FYNNEI in the germline V gene. The ends lost 10 bases at V and 4 bases at J; junction bases unmatched: 13. The CDR3 sequence is 15 residues long. The CDR3 sequence: CAILRTGAGADTQYF. In DNA, the CDR3 is TGTGCCATCCTAAGAACGGGAGCGGGAGCAGATACGCAGTATTTT.

The chain is built from TRBV29-1 and TRBJ1-2, with a tentative D call TRBD1 (5 bases). This CDR3 is built from 13 residues. Trimming pared 4 bases from V and 3 bases from J, leaving 12 bases between. CDR1 and CDR2 (germline): SQVTM, ANQGSEA. CDR3 sequence: CSVGQGMDYGYTF. CDR3 DNA sequence: TGCAGCGTTGGGCAGGGTATGGACTATGGCTACACCTTC.